A selection of T cell receptor beta chains follows, all from one sample in a study of long-term antiretroviral therapy in people with HIV. Only in-frame clones appear in the TCRdb table, and some are missing; sequencing was by immunoSEQ multiplex PCR. The sample contains over 30,000 clones, roughly 87% of which appear only once. This specimen consisted of unsorted PBMCs, obtained 1.1 years after starting antiretroviral therapy. These receptors were collected from a man aged 18-30 years with HIV. The CDR3 runs from the conserved cysteine through the conserved F or W. The D gene is left open where the match is weak. The size field is filled for only some rows; it gives once, few, many or a size class.

j_gene,v_gene,abundance,d_gene,CDR3nt,CDR3aa
TRBJ2-1,TRBV27,-,TRBD1,TGTGCCAGCAGTCCCTTACAGGGGTACAATGAGCAGTTCTTC,CASSPLQGYNEQFF
TRBJ2-7,TRBV4-1,few,TRBD2,TGCGCCAGCAGCCAAGATAGGGGACTAACCTACGAGCAGTACTTC,CASSQDRGLTYEQYF
TRBJ2-3,TRBV27,-,-,TGTGCCAGCAGTTGGGGGAGGCGCACAGATACGCAGTATTTT,CASSWGRRTDTQYF
TRBJ2-3,TRBV5-1,-,-,TGCGCCAGCAGCTTAGGCTGGGAGAACCGGAGGCTCACAGATACGCAGTATTTT,CASSLGWENRRLTDTQYF
TRBJ2-4,TRBV21-1,once,-,TGTGCCAGCAGCAAAGGAGGCAGGTCAGCCAAAAACATTCAGTACTTC,CASSKGGRSAKNIQYF
TRBJ2-1,TRBV7-3,-,TRBD2,TGTGCCAGCAGCTTAGGTGCTGGGACTAGCGGGGGGGCCCTTTACAATGAGCAGTTCTTC,CASSLGAGTSGGALYNEQFF
TRBJ1-5,TRBV4-1,-,-,TGCGCCAGCAGCCCCCGATGGGCGAGGGAATACAATCAGCCCCAGCATTTT,CASSPRWAREYNQPQHF
TRBJ2-3,TRBV6-5,large,-,TGTGCCAGCAGTTATGACCCGACTATCACAGATACGCAGTATTTT,CASSYDPTITDTQYF
TRBJ1-1,TRBV5-1,-,-,TGCGCCAGCAGTACCACCGGGACCTCATTTAGGTCTGAAGCTTTCTTT,CASSTTGTSFRSEAFF
TRBJ1-1,TRBV4-1,-,TRBD1,TGCGCCAGCAGCCAATCACAGGGGACGAACACTGAAGCTTTCTTT,CASSQSQGTNTEAFF
TRBJ2-3,TRBV13,-,TRBD2,TGTGCCAGCAGCCGAGCGGGGGTGACCACAGATACGCAGTATTTT,CASSRAGVTTDTQYF
TRBJ1-1,TRBV6-1,-,TRBD1,TGTGCCAGCAGTGAGGCCCCGGGACAGGGATATTTCACTGAAGCTTTCTTT,CASSEAPGQGYFTEAFF
TRBJ1-2,TRBV19,-,TRBD1,TGTGCCAGTAGTACCTCCCCCGGGACAGGGGGCCCTAACTATGGCTACACCTTC,CASSTSPGTGGPNYGYTF
TRBJ1-2,TRBV13,-,TRBD1,TGTGCCAGCAGCCAAGGGACAGGGGATGGCTACACCTTC,CASSQGTGDGYTF
TRBJ2-1,TRBV25-1,-,TRBD1,TGTGCCACCGGGGCAGGGGGTGTCAATGAGCAGTTCTTC,CATGAGGVNEQFF
TRBJ1-5,TRBV28,few,TRBD1,TGTGCCAGCAGTTTAGGGGACAGGTTAATGGGCAATCAGCCCCAGCATTTT,CASSLGDRLMGNQPQHF
TRBJ1-1,TRBV2,-,-,TGTGCCAGCAAAGGGGGGGCTAACACTGAAGCTTTCTTT,CASKGGANTEAFF
TRBJ2-7,TRBV7-9,-,-,TGTGCCAGCAGCCATTGGCCAGCGAAGCCTTACGAGCAGTACTTC,CASSHWPAKPYEQYF
TRBJ2-3,TRBV6-5,once,-,TGTGCCAGCAGCCAGAGAGAAGGGACAGATACGCAGTATTTT,CASSQREGTDTQYF
TRBJ1-1,TRBV18,once,-,TGTGCCAGCTCACCGCGAAGGGACACTGAAGCTTTCTTT,CASSPRRDTEAFF
TRBJ2-7,TRBV11-2,-,TRBD2,TGTGCCAGCAGCTCCTTAGCGGGCACCTACGAGCAGTACTTC,CASSSLAGTYEQYF
TRBJ2-3,TRBV30,-,-,TGTGCCTGGACGATGGGAGGCTCAGAGGCAGATACGCAGTATTTT,CAWTMGGSEADTQYF
TRBJ2-7,TRBV6-5,once,-,TGTGCCAGCAGTTATAACCTAGATTACGAGCAGTACTTC,CASSYNLDYEQYF
TRBJ1-1,TRBV30,-,-,TGTGCCTGGACCAAGGACACCCGAGGGGCTTTCTTT,CAWTKDTRGAFF
TRBJ1-2,TRBV7-2,-,TRBD1,TGTGCCAGCAGCTCAGGGGGACCGTATGGCTACACCTTC,CASSSGGPYGYTF
TRBJ2-4,TRBV5-6,-,-,TGTGCCAGCAGTATACAGGGATTTTTAGCCAAAAACATTCAGTACTTC,CASSIQGFLAKNIQYF
TRBJ2-7,TRBV30,once,-,TGTGCCTGGAACAGCGCCTACGAGCAGTACTTC,CAWNSAYEQYF
TRBJ1-4,TRBV19,-,TRBD1,TGTGCCAGTAGTATGATCCAGGGGGGAAGTGAAAAACTGTTTTTT,CASSMIQGGSEKLFF
TRBJ1-6,TRBV5-4,-,TRBD1,TGTGCCAGCAGCCCCGAACCAGGGGGCCCGACTAATTCACCCCTCCACTTT,CASSPEPGGPTNSPLHF
TRBJ2-1,TRBV14,-,-,TGTGCCAGCAGCCTCTATGGGGGCGGGCAGTTCTTC,CASSLYGGGQFF
TRBJ1-3,TRBV9,-,-,TGTGCCAGCAGCCCGGGGACACCACTCTCTGGAAACACCATATATTTT,CASSPGTPLSGNTIYF
TRBJ2-2,TRBV7-2,-,-,TGTGCCAGCAGCTCCCCTGAGGGGGTCCCCGGGGAGCTGTTTTTT,CASSSPEGVPGELFF
TRBJ2-3,TRBV2,-,-,TGTGCCAGCAGTGGGTCTAGAGTTAAGACAGATACGCAGTATTTT,CASSGSRVKTDTQYF
TRBJ2-1,TRBV6-5,-,-,TGTGCCAGCAGTTTATCTGGGGCCTACAATGAGCAGTTCTTC,CASSLSGAYNEQFF
TRBJ1-3,TRBV30,-,-,TGTGCCTGGAGCACAGGGAGCCTAGGGAGCTCTGGAAACACCATATATTTT,CAWSTGSLGSSGNTIYF
TRBJ2-3,TRBV10-3,-,TRBD2,TGTGCCATGCGGGAGGCTAGCACAGATACGCAGTATTTT,CAMREASTDTQYF
TRBJ1-5,TRBV27,-,-,TGTGCCAGCAGTGGCCTTGGGGGGAAGGATCAGCCCCAGCATTTT,CASSGLGGKDQPQHF
TRBJ1-4,TRBV2,-,-,TGTGCCAGCAGGGAAGGACCGGGCCCCAAACTGTTTTTT,CASREGPGPKLFF
TRBJ2-7,TRBV5-1,-,-,TGCGCCAGCAGCCCATCCGGGACTTTCTCCTACGAGCAGTACTTC,CASSPSGTFSYEQYF
TRBJ2-7,TRBV9,-,-,TGTGCCAGCAGTCGTAGGGAAGCATGGACGGACGAGCAGTACTTC,CASSRREAWTDEQYF
TRBJ1-4,TRBV14,-,-,TGTGCCAGCAGCTTGGGGTCCCTTGAAAAACTGTTTTTT,CASSLGSLEKLFF
TRBJ2-1,TRBV18,-,TRBD2,TGTGCCAGCTCACCACAGATGAGGGGGACTAGCGGGAGGAATAGCTCCTACAATGAGCAGTTCTTC,CASSPQMRGTSGRNSSYNEQFF
TRBJ1-1,TRBV9,-,TRBD1,TGTGCCAGCAGCGTAGGCCAGGGGGACACTGAAGCTTTCTTT,CASSVGQGDTEAFF
TRBJ1-1,TRBV10-2,-,TRBD1,TGCGCCAGCAGTGAGACAGGGGGGGGGACTGAAGCTTTCTTT,CASSETGGGTEAFF
TRBJ2-7,TRBV9,-,TRBD2,TGTGCCAGCAGCGCTTCCCCCGGGACTAGGAGATACGAGCAGTACTTC,CASSASPGTRRYEQYF
TRBJ1-5,TRBV6-6,few,-,TGTGCCAGCAGTTATAAGCGGGATCATAGCAATCAGCCCCAGCATTTT,CASSYKRDHSNQPQHF
TRBJ2-1,TRBV28,-,-,TGTGCCAGCAGGATAACAGGGGAGCGGGTCAATGAGCAGTTCTTC,CASRITGERVNEQFF
TRBJ2-7,TRBV4-1,few,-,TGCGCCAGCAGCCATCGGGAGCCCTCAGACGAGCAGTACTTC,CASSHREPSDEQYF
TRBJ1-1,TRBV5-5,-,-,TGTGCCAGCAGCTTGGCACCACAGCTCACTGAAGCTTTCTTT,CASSLAPQLTEAFF
TRBJ2-7,TRBV28,-,-,TGTGCCAGCAGTGCGGAGGGGGCGACAGGGTACGAGCAGTACTTC,CASSAEGATGYEQYF
TRBJ1-1,TRBV7-3,-,-,TGTGCCAGCAGCGCCCAGGGTGGCACTGAAGCTTTCTTT,CASSAQGGTEAFF
TRBJ1-2,TRBV30,-,TRBD1,TGTGCCTGGTGGACAGGGAGGTACGGCTACACCTTC,CAWWTGRYGYTF
TRBJ2-2,TRBV4-1,-,-,TGCGCCAGCAGCCCGTTAGGGCACCGGAACACCGGGGAGCTGTTTTTT,CASSPLGHRNTGELFF